Presented here are 12 T cell receptor beta chains from one specimen sequenced in a study of cytomegalovirus exposure and HLA in healthy donors. TCRdb's copy holds only in-frame clones and misses some; the assay was immunoSEQ multiplex PCR. The sample yields more than 250,000 clones, about nine tenths seen once. The source material was PBMCs. The receptors here all came from a woman aged 18 to 35 in good health and CMV-seronegative.

Turning to this clone: This same CDR3 is encoded by further DNA sequences in the sample. This chain connects TRBV4-3 to TRBJ2-3, with D possibly being TRBD2 (6 bases). Germline V gene data show CDR1 as LGHNA and CDR2 as YSLEER. The CDR3 is 14 residues long. Trimming removed 2 bases from V and 2 bases from J, with 8 bases in between. The CDR3 sequence: CASSQSGYTDTQYF. Written as DNA, the CDR3 is TGCGCCAGCAGCCAAAGCGGGTACACAGATACGCAGTATTTT.

The genes are TRBV28 and TRBJ2-1; D is unresolved. V was shortened by 8 bases and J by 6 bases, with 17 bases between the two germline ends. From germline, CDR1 is MDHEN and CDR2 SYDVKM. The CDR3 totals 14 residues. The CDR3 coding sequence is TGTGCCAGCGGTCGGCAGCGATCGCGCAATGAGCAGTTCTTC. It specifies CASGRQRSRNEQFF.

The J gene is TRBJ2-7, the V gene TRBV7-9; 7 nucleotides line up with TRBD2. This CDR3 contains 11 residues. The germline V gene has CDR1 SEHNR and CDR2 FQNEAQ (reference sequence). Trimming at V came to 2 bases and at J to 11 bases, leaving 3 bases not matched to a gene. The CDR3 DNA reads as TGTGCCAGCAGCTTAAGCGGGATTAAGTACTTC. This gives the protein CASSLSGIKYF.

The CDR3 spells CASSLGLAGNTGELFF. The CDR3 bases are TGTGCCAGCAGTCTCGGACTAGCGGGGAACACCGGGGAGCTGTTTTTT. The chain employs TRBV27 and TRBJ2-2, with 11 bases aligning to TRBD2. The CDR3 totals 16 residues. The germline V gene encodes CDR1 MNHEY and CDR2 SMNVEV (reference sequence). The trim removed 5 bases at V and 1 base at J, leaving 3 bases unmatched.

This rearrangement joins TRBV6-6 to TRBJ2-1; TRBD1 might be the D (5 bases). The CDR3 runs to 16 residues. Trimming stripped 0 bases from V and 8 bases from J, with 17 bases between. Looked up from germline, CDR1 is MNHNY and CDR2 is SVGAGI (reference sequence). The CDR3 here is CASSYSGQGGVYEQFF. The CDR3 bases are TGTGCCAGCAGTTACTCGGGGCAGGGTGGGGTCTATGAGCAGTTCTTC.

This clone was seen a few times. The chain employs TRBV2 and TRBJ1-1; D perhaps matches TRBD1 (5 bases). Between the trimmed V and J ends, which lost 8 bases and 7 bases, there was a span of 11 bases. The germline CDR1 and CDR2 sequences are SNHLY and FYNNEI. The CDR3 contains 11 residues. In nucleotides, the CDR3 is TGTGCCAGCTGGGAGGGGAGTGAAGCTTTCTTT. It yields the protein CASWEGSEAFF.

The chain recombines TRBV6-1 with TRBJ1-1; 8 bases line up with TRBD1. The J segment lost 6 bases and the V segment lost 3 bases, leaving 0 bases of the junction unmatched. The CDR3 contains 12 residues. CDR1 is MNHNS and CDR2 is SASEGT in the germline V gene. CDR3 nucleotide sequence: TGTGCCAGCAGTGAGGGACAGGCTGAAGCTTTCTTT. This encodes CASSEGQAEAFF.

The genes are TRBV28 and TRBJ2-7, with TRBD2 identical over 13 bases. Trimming cost V 4 bases and J 2 bases; bases outside gene matches: 8. This CDR3 spans 17 amino acids. From germline, CDR1 is MDHEN and CDR2 SYDVKM. The CDR3 loop reads CASSSVAGTSGTYEQYF. The CDR3 coding sequence is TGTGCCAGCAGTTCTGTCGCCGGGACTAGCGGGACCTACGAGCAGTACTTC.

This clone was counted between two and nine times. The chain links TRBV5-3 to TRBJ2-7, with D perhaps TRBD2 (5 bases). TRBV5-3 has ORF status, its function being uncertain. Trimming left V 1 base short and J 7 bases short, with 21 bases between. CDR3 length: 16 amino acids. The CDR3 is CARSLRYGENVREQYF. DNA of the CDR3: TGTGCCAGAAGCTTGCGCTATGGGGAGAACGTGAGGGAGCAGTACTTC.

The gene calls are TRBV18 and TRBJ1-5; D uncertain. V dropped 3 bases and J dropped 5 bases, with 23 bases sitting between them. Germline V lookup: CDR1 KGHSH, CDR2 LQKENI. This CDR3 has 18 amino acids. The CDR3 nucleotides read TGTGCCAGCTCACCCGAGGTGGCCAGCCGCTTTTCTTATCAGCCCCAGCATTTT. Protein: CASSPEVASRFSYQPQHF. Using reference TRBV18 and TRBJ1-5 for the parts outside the CDR3, the full variable domain is NAGVMQNPRHLVRRRGQEARLRCSPMKGHSHVYWYRQLPEEGLKFMVYLQKENIIDESGMPKERFSAEFPKEGPSILRIQQVVRGDSAAYFCASSPEVASRFSYQPQHFGDGTRLSIL.

This clone showed up just a few times. The chain has TRBV19 and TRBJ2-1; weak D call: TRBD2 (5 bases). The germline CDR1 and CDR2 sequences are LNHDA and SQIVND (reference sequence). Trimming took off 1 base at V and 4 bases at J, with 17 bases between the two ends. The CDR3 length is 17 residues. The CDR3 reads CASSIGPGGGGYNEQFF. The CDR3 coding sequence is TGTGCCAGTAGTATAGGCCCAGGCGGAGGAGGATACAATGAGCAGTTCTTC.

This chain links TRBV7-8 with TRBJ2-2; 8 bases line up with TRBD1. V shed 1 base and J 2 bases; nucleotides not matched to a gene: 3. The length of the CDR3 is 16 residues. Per germline, CDR1 SGHVS and CDR2 FQNEAQ. CDR3 amino acids: CASSLGTGPNTGELFF. The CDR3 nucleotides read TGTGCCAGCAGCTTAGGGACAGGGCCCAACACCGGGGAGCTGTTTTTT.